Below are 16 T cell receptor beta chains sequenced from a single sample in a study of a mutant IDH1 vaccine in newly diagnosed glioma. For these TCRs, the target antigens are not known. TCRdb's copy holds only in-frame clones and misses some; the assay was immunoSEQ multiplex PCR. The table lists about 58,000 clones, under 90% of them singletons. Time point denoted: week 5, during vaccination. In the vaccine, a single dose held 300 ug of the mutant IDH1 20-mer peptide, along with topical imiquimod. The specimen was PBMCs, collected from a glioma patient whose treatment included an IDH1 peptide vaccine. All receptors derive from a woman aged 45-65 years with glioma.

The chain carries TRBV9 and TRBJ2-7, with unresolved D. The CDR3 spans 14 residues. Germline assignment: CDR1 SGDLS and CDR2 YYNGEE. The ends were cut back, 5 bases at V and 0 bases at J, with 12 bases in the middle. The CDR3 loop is CASSESTSSYEQYF. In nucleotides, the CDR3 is TGTGCCAGCAGTGAAAGCACAAGCTCCTACGAGCAGTACTTC.

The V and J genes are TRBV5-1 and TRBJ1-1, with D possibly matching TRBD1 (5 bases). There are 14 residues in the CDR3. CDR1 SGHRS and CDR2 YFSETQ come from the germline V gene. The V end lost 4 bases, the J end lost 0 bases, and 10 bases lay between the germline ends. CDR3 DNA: TGCGCCAGCAGCCAGTCACAGGTGAACACTGAAGCTTTCTTT. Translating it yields CASSQSQVNTEAFF.

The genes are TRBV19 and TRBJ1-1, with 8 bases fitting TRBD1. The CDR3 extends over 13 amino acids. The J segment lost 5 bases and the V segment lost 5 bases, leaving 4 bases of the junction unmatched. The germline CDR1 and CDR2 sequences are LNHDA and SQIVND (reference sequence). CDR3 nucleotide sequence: TGTGCCAGTAGTCCTCGGACAGGGACTGAAGCTTTCTTT. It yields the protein CASSPRTGTEAFF.

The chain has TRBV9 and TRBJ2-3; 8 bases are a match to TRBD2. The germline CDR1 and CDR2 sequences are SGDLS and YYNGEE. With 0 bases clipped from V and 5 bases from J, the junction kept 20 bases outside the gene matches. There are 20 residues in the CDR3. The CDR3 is CASSVVREWSSGASVDTQYF. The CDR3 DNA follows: TGTGCCAGCAGCGTAGTGCGGGAGTGGAGTAGCGGGGCTAGCGTAGATACGCAGTATTTT.

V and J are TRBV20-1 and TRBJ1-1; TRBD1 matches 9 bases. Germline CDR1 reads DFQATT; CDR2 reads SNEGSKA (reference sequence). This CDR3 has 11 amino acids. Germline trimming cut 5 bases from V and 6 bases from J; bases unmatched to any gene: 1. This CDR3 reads CSAGDRAEAFF. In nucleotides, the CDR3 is TGCAGTGCTGGGGACAGGGCTGAAGCTTTCTTT.

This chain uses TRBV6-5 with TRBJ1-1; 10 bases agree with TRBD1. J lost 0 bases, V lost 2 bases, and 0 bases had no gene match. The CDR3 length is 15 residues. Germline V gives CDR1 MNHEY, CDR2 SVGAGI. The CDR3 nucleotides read TGTGCCAGCAGTTACGGGACAGGGGTGAACACTGAAGCTTTCTTT. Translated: CASSYGTGVNTEAFF.

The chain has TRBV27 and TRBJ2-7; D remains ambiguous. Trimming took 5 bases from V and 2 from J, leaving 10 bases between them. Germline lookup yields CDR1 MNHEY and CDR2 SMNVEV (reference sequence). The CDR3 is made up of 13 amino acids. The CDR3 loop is CASSVGLTYEQYF. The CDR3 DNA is TGTGCCAGCAGTGTGGGTCTTACCTACGAGCAGTACTTC.

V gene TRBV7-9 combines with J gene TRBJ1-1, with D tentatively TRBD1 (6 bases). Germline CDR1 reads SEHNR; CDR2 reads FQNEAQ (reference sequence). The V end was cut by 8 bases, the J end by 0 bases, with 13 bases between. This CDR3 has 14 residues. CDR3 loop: CASAAGALNTEAFF. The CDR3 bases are TGTGCCAGCGCCGCGGGGGCCCTGAACACTGAAGCTTTCTTT.

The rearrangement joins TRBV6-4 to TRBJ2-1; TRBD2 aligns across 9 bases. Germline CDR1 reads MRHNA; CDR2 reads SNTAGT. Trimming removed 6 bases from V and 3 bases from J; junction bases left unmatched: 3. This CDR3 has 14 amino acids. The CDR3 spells CASRSSGDYNEQFF. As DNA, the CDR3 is TGTGCCAGCAGGTCTAGCGGGGACTACAATGAGCAGTTCTTC.

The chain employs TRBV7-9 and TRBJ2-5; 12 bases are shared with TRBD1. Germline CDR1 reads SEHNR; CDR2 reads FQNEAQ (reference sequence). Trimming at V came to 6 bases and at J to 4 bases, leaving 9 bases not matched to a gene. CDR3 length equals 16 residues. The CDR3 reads CASSISGTGGTETQYF. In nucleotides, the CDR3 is TGTGCCAGCAGTATCTCCGGGACAGGGGGCACAGAGACCCAGTACTTC.

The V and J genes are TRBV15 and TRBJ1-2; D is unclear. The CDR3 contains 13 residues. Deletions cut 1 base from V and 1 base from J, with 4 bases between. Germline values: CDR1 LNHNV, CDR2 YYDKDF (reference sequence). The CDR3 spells CATSRGGNYGYTF. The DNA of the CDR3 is TGTGCCACCAGCAGAGGCGGTAACTATGGCTACACCTTC.

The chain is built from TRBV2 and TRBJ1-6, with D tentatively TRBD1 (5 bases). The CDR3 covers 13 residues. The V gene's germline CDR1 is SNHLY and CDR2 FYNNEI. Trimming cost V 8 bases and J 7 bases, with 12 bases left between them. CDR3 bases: TGTGCCAGCGAGGGTCGGGGGAATTCACCCCTCCACTTT. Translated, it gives CASEGRGNSPLHF.

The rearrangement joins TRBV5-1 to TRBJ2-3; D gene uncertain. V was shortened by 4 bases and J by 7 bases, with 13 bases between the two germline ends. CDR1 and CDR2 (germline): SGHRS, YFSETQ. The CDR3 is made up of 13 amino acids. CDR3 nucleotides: TGCGCCAGCAGCGGCGAAAGGACCCATACGCAGTATTTT. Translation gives CASSGERTHTQYF.

The CDR3 loop is CASTTGGAITGNTIYF. As DNA, the CDR3 is TGTGCCAGCACGACAGGGGGCGCGATCACTGGAAACACCATATATTTT. The chain carries TRBV2 and TRBJ1-3, with TRBD1 matching over 10 bases. The CDR3 spans 16 residues. V was clipped by 7 bases and J by 2 bases; unmatched bases: 8. In germline, CDR1 is SNHLY, CDR2 FYNNEI.

The CDR3: CASTGTVNSPLHF. The CDR3, as DNA: TGTGCCAGCACCGGGACAGTGAATTCACCCCTCCACTTT. V is TRBV6-1 and J is TRBJ1-6; TRBD1 agrees at 7 bases. Germline values: CDR1 MNHNS, CDR2 SASEGT. This CDR3 region has 13 residues. V dropped 7 bases and J dropped 7; count of bases not matched to a gene: 4.

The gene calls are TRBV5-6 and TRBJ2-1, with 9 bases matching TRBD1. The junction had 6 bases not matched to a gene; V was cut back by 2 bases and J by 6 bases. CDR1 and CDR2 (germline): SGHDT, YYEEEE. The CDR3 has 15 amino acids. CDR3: CASSFPGTGSNEQFF. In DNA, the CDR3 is TGTGCCAGCAGCTTCCCCGGGACAGGGAGCAATGAGCAGTTCTTC.